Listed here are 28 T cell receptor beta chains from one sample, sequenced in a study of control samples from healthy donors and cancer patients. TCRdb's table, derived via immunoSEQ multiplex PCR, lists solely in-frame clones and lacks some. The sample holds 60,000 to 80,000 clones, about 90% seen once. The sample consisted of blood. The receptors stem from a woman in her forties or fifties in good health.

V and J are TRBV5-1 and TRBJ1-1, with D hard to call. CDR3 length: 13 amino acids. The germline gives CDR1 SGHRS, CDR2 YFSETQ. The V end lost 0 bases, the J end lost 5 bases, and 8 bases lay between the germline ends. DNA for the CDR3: TGCGCCAGCAGCTTGGGAGGGAGTACTGAAGCTTTCTTT. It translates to CASSLGGSTEAFF.

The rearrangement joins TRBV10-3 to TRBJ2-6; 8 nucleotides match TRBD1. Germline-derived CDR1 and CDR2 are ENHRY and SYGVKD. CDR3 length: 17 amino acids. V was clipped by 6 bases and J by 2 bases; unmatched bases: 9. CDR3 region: CAISPTGADPGANVLTF. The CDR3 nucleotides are TGTGCCATCAGCCCGACAGGGGCCGATCCTGGGGCCAACGTCCTGACTTTC.

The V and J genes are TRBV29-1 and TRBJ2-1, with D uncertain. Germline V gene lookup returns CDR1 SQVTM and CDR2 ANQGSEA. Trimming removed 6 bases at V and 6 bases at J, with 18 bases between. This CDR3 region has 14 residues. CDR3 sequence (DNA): TGCAGCGTCCCCCCCGCCAACCCTGGCAATGAGCAGTTCTTC. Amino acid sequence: CSVPPANPGNEQFF.

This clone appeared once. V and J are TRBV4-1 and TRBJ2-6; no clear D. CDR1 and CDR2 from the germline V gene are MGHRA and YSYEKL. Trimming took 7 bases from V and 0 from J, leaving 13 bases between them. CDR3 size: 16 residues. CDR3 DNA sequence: TGCGCCAGCACCTCAACGGAAGGCTCTGGGGCCAACGTCCTGACTTTC. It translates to CASTSTEGSGANVLTF.

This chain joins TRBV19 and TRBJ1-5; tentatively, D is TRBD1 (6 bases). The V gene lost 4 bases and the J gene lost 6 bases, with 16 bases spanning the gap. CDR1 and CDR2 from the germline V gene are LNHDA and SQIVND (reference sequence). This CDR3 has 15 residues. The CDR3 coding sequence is TGTGCCAGTAGTAGTGGGGGAATAGGGGGTCAGCCCCAGCATTTT. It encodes CASSSGGIGGQPQHF.

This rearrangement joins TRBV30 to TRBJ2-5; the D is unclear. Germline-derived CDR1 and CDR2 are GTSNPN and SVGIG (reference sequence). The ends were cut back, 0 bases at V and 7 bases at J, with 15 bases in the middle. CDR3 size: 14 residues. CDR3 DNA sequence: TGTGCCTGGAGTGTAGGAGCAGCACGAGGGACCCAGTACTTC. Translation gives CAWSVGAARGTQYF.

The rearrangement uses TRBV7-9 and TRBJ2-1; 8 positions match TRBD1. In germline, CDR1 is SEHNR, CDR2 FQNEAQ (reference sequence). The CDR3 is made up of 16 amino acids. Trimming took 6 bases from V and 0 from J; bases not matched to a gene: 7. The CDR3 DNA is TGTGCCAGCAGGATTTTAACAGGGGGCTCCTACAATGAGCAGTTCTTC. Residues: CASRILTGGSYNEQFF.

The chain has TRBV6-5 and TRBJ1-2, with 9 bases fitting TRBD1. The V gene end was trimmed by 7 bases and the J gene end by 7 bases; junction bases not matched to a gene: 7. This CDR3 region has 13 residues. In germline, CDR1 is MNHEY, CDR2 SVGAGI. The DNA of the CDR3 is TGTGCCAGCACCCTAACAGGGGGCTCTGGCTACACCTTC. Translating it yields CASTLTGGSGYTF.

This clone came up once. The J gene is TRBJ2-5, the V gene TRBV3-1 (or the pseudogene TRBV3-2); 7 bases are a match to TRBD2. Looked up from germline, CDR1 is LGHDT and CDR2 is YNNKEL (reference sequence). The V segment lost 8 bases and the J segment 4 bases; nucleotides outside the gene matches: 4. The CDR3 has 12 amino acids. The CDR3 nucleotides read TGTGCCAGCGACCCGGGAGGAGAGACCCAGTACTTC. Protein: CASDPGGETQYF.

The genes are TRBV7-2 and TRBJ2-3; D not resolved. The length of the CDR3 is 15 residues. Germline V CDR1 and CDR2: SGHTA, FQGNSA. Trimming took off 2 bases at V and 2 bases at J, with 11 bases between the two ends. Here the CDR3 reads CASSLRGRPTDTQYF. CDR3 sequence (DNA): TGTGCCAGCAGCTTAAGAGGCAGACCCACAGATACGCAGTATTTT.

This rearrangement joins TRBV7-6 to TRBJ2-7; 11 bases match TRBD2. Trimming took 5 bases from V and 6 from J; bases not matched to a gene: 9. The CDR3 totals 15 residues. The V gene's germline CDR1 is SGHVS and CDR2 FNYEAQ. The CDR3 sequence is CASSVLAGEGGEQYF. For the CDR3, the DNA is TGTGCCAGCAGCGTACTAGCGGGAGAAGGAGGCGAGCAGTACTTC.

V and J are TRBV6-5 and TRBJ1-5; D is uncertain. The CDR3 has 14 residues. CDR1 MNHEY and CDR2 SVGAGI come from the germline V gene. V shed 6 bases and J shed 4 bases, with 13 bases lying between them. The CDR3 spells CASRAGRWNQPQHF. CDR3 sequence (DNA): TGTGCCAGCAGAGCAGGCAGATGGAATCAGCCCCAGCATTTT.

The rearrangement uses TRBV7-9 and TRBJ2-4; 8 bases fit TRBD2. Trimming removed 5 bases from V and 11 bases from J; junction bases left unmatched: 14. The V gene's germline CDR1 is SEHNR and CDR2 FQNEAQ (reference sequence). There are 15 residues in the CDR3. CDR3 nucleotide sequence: TGTGCCAGCAGCCCCCTAGGGCCGGGGGGGCTGGTTCAGTACTTC. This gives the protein CASSPLGPGGLVQYF. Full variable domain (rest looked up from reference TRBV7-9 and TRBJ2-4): DTGVSQNPRHKITKRGQNVTFRCDPISEHNRLYWYRQTLGQGPEFLTYFQNEAQLEKSRLLSDRFSAERPKGSFSTLEIQRTEQGDSAMYLCASSPLGPGGLVQYFGAGTRLSVL.

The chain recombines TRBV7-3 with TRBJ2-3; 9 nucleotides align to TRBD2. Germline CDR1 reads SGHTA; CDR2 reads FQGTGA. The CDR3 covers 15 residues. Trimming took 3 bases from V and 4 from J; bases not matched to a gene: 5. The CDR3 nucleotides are TGTGCCAGCAGCTTGATAGCGGGAGTCCCAGATACGCAGTATTTT. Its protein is CASSLIAGVPDTQYF.

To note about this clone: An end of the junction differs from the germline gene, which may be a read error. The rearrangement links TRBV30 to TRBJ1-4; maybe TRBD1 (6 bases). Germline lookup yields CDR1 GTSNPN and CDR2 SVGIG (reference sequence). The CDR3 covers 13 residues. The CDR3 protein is CTWSFGQNEKLFF. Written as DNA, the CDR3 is TGTACCTGGAGTTTCGGACAGAATGAAAAACTGTTTTTT.

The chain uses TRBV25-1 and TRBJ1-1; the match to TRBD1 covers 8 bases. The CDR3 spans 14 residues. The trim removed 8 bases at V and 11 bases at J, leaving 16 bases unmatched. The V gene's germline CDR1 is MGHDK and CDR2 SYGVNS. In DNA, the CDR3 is TGTGCCAGCTCTCCGGACAGGGACGGTTTCAAGGCTTTCTTT. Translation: CASSPDRDGFKAFF.

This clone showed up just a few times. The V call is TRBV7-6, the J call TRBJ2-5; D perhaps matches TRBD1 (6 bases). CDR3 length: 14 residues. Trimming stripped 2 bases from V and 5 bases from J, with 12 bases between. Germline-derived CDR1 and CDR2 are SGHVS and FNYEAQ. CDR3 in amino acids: CASSLMGAGETQYF. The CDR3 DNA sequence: TGTGCCAGCAGCTTAATGGGGGCAGGGGAGACCCAGTACTTC.

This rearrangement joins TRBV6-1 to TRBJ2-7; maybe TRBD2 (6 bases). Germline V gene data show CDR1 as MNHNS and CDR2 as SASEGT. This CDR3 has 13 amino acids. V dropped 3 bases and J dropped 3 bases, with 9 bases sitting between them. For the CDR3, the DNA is TGTGCCAGCAGTGAGTTTAGCGGCTACGAGCAGTACTTC. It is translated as CASSEFSGYEQYF.

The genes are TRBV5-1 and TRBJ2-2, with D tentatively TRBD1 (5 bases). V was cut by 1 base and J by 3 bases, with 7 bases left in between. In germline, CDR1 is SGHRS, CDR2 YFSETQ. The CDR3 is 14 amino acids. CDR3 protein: CASSLTGDTGELFF. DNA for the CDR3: TGCGCCAGCAGCTTGACAGGAGACACCGGGGAGCTGTTTTTT.

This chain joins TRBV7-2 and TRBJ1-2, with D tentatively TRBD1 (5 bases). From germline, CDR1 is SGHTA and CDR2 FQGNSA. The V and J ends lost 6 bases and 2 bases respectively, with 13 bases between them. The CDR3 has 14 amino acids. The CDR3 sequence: CASSGTGANYGYTF. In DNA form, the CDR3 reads TGTGCCAGCAGTGGTACCGGGGCGAACTATGGCTACACCTTC.

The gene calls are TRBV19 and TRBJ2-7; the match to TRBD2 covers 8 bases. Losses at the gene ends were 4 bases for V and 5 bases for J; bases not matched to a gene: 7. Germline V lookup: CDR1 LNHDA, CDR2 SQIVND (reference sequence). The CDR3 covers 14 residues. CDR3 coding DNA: TGTGCCAGTAGTACCAGCGGGAGACTCAACGAGCAGTACTTC. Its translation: CASSTSGRLNEQYF.

For the CDR3, the DNA is TGCGCCAGCAGCTGGACAGGGGGCGGCTATGGCTACACCTTC. It translates to CASSWTGGGYGYTF. The chain is built from TRBV5-1 and TRBJ1-2, with 11 bases fitting TRBD1. Losses at the gene ends were 3 bases for V and 4 bases for J; bases not matched to a gene: 2. Germline loops: CDR1 SGHRS, CDR2 YFSETQ. CDR3 size: 14 residues.

CDR3 loop: CASGLVSSTDTQYF. CDR3 in DNA: TGCGCCAGCGGACTAGTGTCTAGCACAGATACGCAGTATTTT. This chain links TRBV10-2 with TRBJ2-3; the match to TRBD2 covers 7 bases. CDR1 is WSHSY, CDR2 SAAADI, per germline. This CDR3 is 14 amino acids long. V shed 8 bases, J shed 0 bases, and the junction held 5 bases outside the gene matches.

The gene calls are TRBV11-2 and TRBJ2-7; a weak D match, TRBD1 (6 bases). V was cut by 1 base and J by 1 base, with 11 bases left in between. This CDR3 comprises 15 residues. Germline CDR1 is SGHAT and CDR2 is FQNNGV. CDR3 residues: CASSLAQGRSYEQYF. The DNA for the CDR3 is TGTGCCAGCAGCTTAGCACAGGGTAGGTCCTACGAGCAGTACTTC.

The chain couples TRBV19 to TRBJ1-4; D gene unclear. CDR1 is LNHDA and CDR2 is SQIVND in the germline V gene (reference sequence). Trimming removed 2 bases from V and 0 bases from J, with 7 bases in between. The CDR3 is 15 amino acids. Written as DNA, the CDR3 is TGTGCCAGTAGTATACGGAGACCAACTAATGAAAAACTGTTTTTT. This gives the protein CASSIRRPTNEKLFF. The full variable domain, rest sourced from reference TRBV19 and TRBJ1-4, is DGGITQSPKYLFRKEGQNVTLSCEQNLNHDAMYWYRQDPGQGLRLIYYSQIVNDFQKGDIAEGYSVSREKKESFPLTVTSAQKNPTAFYLCASSIRRPTNEKLFFGSGTQLSVL.

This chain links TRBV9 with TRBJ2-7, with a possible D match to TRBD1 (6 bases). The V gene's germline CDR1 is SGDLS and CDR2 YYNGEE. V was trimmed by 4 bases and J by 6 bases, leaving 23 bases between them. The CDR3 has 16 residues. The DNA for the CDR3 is TGTGCCAGCAGCCCCCCCCGGGCCACAGGGTATAGCGAGCAGTACTTC. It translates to CASSPPRATGYSEQYF. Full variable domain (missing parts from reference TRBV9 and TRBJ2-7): DSGVTQTPKHLITATGQRVTLRCSPRSGDLSVYWYQQSLDQGLQFLIQYYNGEERAKGNILERFSAQQFPDLHSELNLSSLELGDSALYFCASSPPRATGYSEQYFGPGTRLTVT.

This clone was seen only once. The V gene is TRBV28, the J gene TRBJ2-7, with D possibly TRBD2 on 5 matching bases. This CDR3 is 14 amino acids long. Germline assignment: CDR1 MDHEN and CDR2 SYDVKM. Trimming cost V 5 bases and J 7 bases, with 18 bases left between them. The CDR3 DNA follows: TGTGCCAGCAGTCCCCACCGGACTGCGTGGGAGCAGTACTTC. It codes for CASSPHRTAWEQYF.

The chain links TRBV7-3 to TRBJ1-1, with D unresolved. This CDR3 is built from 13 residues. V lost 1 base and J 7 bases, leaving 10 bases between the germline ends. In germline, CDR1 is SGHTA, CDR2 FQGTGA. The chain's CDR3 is CASSLIAQSEAFF. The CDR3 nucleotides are TGTGCCAGCAGCTTAATCGCCCAAAGTGAAGCTTTCTTT.